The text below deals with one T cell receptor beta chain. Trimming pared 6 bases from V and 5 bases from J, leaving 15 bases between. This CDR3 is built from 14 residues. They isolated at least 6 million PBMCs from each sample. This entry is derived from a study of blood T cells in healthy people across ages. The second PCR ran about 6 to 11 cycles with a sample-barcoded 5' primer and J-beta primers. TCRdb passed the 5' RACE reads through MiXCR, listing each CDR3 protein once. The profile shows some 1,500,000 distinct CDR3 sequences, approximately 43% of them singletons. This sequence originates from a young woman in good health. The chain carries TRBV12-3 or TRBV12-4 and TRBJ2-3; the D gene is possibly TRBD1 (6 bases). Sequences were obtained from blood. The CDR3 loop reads CASSLTGTKDTQYF. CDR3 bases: TGTGCCAGCAGCTTAACAGGGACCAAAGATACGCAGTATTTT.